This TCR beta chain originates from a study of T cell responses to AZD1222 COVID-19 vaccine. The sample holds one count of this clone. Antigen specificity is unknown. Profiled with immunoSEQ multiplex PCR; TCRdb holds only in-frame clones, not every one. The sample records 130,000 to 150,000 clones, about 93% being singletons. General study findings and limits: Seropositivity was recorded at baseline in only a handful of AZD1222 recipients. Reportedly, nearly half the spike-specific TCRs target unmutated variant regions. Repertoires were collected only later (after the peak T cell response had occurred). Clonal diversity may have been underestimated, and the donors were mostly white British, with more females than males.

This clonotype was sampled from an adult in good health. Material: peripheral blood, obtained on day 0 of AZD1222 vaccination.

The CDR3 spells CASSYLHGTSLPNEQFF. The CDR3, as DNA: TGTGCCAGCAGTTACCTACACGGGACTAGCCTACCTAATGAGCAGTTCTTC. V is TRBV6-2 or TRBV6-3 and J is TRBJ2-1; TRBD2 aligns across 9 bases. With 2 bases clipped from V and 7 bases from J, the junction kept 12 bases outside the gene matches. Per the germline V gene, CDR1 is MNHEY and CDR2 is SVGEGT. The CDR3 contains 17 residues.